The TCR beta chain under discussion was sequenced for a study of shared clonotypes between healthy human individuals. Notes on the study in general: Naive subsets generally exceeded memory subsets in estimated richness.

The method was immunoSEQ multiplex PCR; TCRdb's version includes in-frame clones alone and lacks a portion of them. The sample gives around 1.6 million clones, approximately 98% of which show up once; 0.4% to 0.55% is in the top ten. CD4+ cell separation produced CD45RA+ naive and CD45RA-negative memory subsets. The V gene's germline CDR1 is KGHSH and CDR2 LQKENI. J gave up 1 base and V 1 base, and 11 bases lay outside the gene matches. The CDR3 loop spans 19 amino acids. With regard to this clone: Its target is unknown.

The sequencing input was naive CD4+ T cells sorted from blood. The subset here: CD45RA+ positively selected. The clonotype originates from a man younger than 45 in good health. This sequence joins TRBV18 and TRBJ2-3; 10 nucleotides line up with TRBD2. The CDR3 reads CASSPLSGRPPPGTDTQYF. CDR3 in DNA: TGTGCCAGCTCACCACTTAGCGGGAGGCCTCCCCCCGGCACAGATACGCAGTATTTT.